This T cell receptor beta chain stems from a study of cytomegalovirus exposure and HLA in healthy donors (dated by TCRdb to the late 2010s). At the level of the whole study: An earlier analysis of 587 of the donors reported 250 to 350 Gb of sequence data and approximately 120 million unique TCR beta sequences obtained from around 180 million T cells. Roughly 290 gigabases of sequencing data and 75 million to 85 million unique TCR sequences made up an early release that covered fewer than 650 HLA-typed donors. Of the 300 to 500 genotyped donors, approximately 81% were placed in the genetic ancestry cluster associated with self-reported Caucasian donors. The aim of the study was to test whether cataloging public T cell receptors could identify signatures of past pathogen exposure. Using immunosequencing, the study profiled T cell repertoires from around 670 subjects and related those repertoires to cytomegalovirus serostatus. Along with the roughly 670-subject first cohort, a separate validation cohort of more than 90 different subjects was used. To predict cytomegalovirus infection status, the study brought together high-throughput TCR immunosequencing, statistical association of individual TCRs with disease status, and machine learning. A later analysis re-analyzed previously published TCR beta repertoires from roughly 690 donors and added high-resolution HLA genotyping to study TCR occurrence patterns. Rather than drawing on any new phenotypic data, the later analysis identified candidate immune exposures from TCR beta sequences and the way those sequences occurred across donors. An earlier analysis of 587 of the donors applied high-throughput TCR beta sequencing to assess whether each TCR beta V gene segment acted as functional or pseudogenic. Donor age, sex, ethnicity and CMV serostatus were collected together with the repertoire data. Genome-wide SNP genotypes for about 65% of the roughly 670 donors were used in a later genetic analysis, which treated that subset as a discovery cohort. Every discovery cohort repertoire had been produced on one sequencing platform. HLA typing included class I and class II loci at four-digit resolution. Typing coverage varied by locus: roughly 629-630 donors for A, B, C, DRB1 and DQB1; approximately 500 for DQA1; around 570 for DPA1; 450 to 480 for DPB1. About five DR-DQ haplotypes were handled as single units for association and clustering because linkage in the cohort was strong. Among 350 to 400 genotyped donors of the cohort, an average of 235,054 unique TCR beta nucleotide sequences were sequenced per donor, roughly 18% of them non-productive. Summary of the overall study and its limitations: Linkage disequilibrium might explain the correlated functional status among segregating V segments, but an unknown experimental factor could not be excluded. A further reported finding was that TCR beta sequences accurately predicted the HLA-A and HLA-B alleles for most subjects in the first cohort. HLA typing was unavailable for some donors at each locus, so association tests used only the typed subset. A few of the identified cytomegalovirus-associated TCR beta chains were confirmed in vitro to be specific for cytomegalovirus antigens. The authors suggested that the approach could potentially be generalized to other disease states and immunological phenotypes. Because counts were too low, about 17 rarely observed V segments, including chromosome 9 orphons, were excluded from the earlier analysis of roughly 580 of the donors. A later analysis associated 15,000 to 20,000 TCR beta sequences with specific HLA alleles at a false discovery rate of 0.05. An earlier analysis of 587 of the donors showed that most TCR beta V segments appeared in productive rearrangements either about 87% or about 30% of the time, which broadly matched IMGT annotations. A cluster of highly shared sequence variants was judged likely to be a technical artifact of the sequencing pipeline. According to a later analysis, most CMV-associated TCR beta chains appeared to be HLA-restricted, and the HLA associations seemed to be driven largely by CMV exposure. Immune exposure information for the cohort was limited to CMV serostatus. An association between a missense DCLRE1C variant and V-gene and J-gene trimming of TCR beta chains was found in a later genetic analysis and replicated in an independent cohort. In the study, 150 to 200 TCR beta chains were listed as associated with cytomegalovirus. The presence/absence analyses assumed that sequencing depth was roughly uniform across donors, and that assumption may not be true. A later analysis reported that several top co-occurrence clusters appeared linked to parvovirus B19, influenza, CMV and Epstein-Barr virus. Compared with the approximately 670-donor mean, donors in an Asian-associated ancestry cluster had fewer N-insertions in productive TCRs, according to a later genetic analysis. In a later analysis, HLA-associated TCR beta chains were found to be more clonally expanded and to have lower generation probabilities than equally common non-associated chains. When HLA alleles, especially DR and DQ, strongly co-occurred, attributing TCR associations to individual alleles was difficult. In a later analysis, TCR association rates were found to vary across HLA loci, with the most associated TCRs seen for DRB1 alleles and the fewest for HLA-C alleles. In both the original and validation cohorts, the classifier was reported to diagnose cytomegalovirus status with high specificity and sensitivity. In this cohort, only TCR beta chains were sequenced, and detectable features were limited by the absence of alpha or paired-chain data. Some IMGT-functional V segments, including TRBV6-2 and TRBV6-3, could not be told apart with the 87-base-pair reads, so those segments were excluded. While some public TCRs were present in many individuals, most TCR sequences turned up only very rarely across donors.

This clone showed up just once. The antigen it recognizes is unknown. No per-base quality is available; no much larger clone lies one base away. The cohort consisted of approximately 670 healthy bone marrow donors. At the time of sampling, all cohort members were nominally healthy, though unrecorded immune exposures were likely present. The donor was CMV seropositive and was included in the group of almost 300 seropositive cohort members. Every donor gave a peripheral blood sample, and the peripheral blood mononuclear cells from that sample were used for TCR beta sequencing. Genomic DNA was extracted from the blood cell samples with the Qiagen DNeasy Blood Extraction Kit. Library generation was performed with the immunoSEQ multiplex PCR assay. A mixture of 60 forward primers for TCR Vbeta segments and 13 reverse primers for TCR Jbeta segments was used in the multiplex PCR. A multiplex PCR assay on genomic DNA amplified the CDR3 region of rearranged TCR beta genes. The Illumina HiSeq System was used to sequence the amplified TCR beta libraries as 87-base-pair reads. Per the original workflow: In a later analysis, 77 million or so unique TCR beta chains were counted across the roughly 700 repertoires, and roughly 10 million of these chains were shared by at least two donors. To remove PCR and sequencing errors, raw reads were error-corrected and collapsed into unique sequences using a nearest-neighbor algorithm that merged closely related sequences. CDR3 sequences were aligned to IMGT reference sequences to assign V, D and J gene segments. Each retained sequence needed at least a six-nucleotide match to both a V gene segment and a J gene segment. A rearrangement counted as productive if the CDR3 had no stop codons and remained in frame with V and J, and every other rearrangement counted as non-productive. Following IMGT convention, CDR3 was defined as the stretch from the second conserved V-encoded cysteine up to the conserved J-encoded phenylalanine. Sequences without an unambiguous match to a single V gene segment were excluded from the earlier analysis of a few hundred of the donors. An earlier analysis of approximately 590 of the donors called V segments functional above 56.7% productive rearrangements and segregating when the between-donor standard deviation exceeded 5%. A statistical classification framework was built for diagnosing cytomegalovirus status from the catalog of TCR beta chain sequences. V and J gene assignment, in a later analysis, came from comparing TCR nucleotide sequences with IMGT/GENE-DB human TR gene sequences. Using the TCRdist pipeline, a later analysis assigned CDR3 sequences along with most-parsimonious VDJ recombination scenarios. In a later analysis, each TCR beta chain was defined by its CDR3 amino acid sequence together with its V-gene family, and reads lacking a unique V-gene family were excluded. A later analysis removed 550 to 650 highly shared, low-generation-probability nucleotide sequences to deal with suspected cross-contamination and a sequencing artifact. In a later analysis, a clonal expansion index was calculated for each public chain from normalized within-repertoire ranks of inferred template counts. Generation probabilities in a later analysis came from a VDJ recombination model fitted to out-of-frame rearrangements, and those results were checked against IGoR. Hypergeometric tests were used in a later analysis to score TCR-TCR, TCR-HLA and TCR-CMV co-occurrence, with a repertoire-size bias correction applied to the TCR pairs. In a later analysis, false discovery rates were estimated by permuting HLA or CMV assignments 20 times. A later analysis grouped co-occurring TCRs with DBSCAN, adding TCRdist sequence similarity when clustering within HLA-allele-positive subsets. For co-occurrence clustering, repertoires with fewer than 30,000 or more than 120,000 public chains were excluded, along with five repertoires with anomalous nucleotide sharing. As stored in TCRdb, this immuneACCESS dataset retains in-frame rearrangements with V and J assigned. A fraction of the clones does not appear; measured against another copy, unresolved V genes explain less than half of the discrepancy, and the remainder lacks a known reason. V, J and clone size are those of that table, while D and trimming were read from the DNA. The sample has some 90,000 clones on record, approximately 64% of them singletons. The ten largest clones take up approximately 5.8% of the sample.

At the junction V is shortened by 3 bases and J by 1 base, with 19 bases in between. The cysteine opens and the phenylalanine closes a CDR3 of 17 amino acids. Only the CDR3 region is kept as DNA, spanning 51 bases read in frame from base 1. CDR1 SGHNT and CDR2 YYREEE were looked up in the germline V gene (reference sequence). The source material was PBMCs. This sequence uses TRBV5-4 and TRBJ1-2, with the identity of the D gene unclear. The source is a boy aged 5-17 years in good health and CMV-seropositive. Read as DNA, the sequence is TGTGCCAGCAGCTCAGCCGGGATTAAAGGACTTAACTATGGCTACACCTTC. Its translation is CASSSAGIKGLNYGYTF.